Detailed here is one T cell receptor beta chain. Its antigen is unknown. V gave up 4 bases and J gave up 1 base, with 11 bases separating them. CDR3 length: 14 amino acids. CDR1 and CDR2 (germline): SGDLS, YYNGEE. TCRdb's table, derived via immunoSEQ multiplex PCR, lists solely in-frame clones and lacks some. The sample contains around 23,000 clones, about 80% of which appear only once. This record belongs to a study of PD-1 blockade in classical Hodgkin lymphoma. Findings and caveats of the study: Compared with healthy donors, newly diagnosed patients reportedly showed lower baseline TCR diversity. Reasons behind the repertoire differences stay unclear, perhaps disease activity or earlier therapy.

The sample's time point: cycle 4 day 1 (C4D1), after five to seven weeks of nivolumab. Exposure to brentuximab vedotin varied, and each patient had relapsed following autologous stem cell transplantation. Sequencing was performed on peripheral blood mononuclear cells (PBMCs), taken before the fourth cycle of nivolumab. The rearrangement uses TRBV9 and TRBJ1-1, with D tentatively TRBD1 (5 bases). The receptor was isolated from a human donor with classical Hodgkin lymphoma. The CDR3 DNA follows: TGTGCCAGCAGCACGGGCGGGGGGAACACTGAAGCTTTCTTT. This translates into CASSTGGGNTEAFF.